This T cell receptor beta chain originates from a study of cytomegalovirus exposure and HLA in healthy donors (dated by TCRdb to 2016 to 2017). Notes on the research overall: According to an earlier analysis of 587 of the donors, roughly 180 million T cells yielded 90 million to 140 million unique TCR beta sequences and 250 to 350 Gb of sequence data. To predict cytomegalovirus infection status, the study combined high-throughput TCR immunosequencing, statistical association of individual TCRs with disease status, and machine learning. About 280 gigabases of sequencing data and approximately 92 million unique TCR sequences made up an early release that covered 640 HLA-typed donors. In addition to the first cohort of 650 to 800 subjects, a separate validation cohort of about 120 different subjects was used. Among 300 to 500 genotyped donors of the cohort, an average of approximately 240,000 unique TCR beta nucleotide sequences was sequenced per donor, of which roughly 17% were non-productive. Every repertoire in the discovery cohort had been generated on one and the same sequencing platform. A later analysis re-examined previously published TCR beta repertoires from several hundred donors and added high-resolution HLA genotyping to investigate patterns of TCR occurrence. Both class I and class II loci were covered by HLA typing, at four-digit resolution. The aim of the study was to test whether cataloging public T cell receptors could identify signatures of past pathogen exposure. An earlier analysis of several hundred of the donors used high-throughput TCR beta sequencing to judge whether each TCR beta V gene segment behaved as functional or pseudogenic. The T cell repertoires of several hundred subjects were profiled by immunosequencing and related to cytomegalovirus serostatus. In the later analysis, no new phenotypic data were used to find candidate immune exposures; instead, reliance was placed on TCR beta sequences and their occurrence across donors. Alongside the repertoire data, information on donor age, sex, ethnicity and CMV serostatus was compiled. Several DR-DQ haplotypes were treated as single units for association and clustering because of strong linkage in the cohort. In a later genetic analysis, genome-wide SNP genotypes for about three fifths of the roughly 670 donors were used, and that subset was treated as a discovery cohort. The number of typed donors differed by locus: roughly 620-640 for A, B, C, DRB1 and DQB1; approximately 520 for DQA1; over 600 for DPA1; and 400 to 480 for DPB1. Of the 300 to 450 genotyped donors, roughly 80% were placed in the genetic ancestry cluster associated with self-reported Caucasian donors. Beyond this particular receptor, the publication reports: The presence/absence analyses assumed that sequencing depth was roughly uniform across donors, and that assumption may not be true. When HLA alleles, especially DR and DQ, strongly co-occurred, attributing TCR associations to individual alleles was difficult. The study gave a list of 150 to 200 TCR beta chains associated with cytomegalovirus. Compared with equally common non-associated chains, HLA-associated TCR beta chains in a later analysis were more clonally expanded and had lower generation probabilities. In an earlier analysis of approximately 590 of the donors, most TCR beta V segments appeared in productive rearrangements about 87% or about 30% of the time, broadly matching IMGT annotations. A further reported finding was that TCR beta sequences accurately predicted the HLA-A and HLA-B alleles for most subjects in the first cohort. The authors suggested that the approach could potentially be generalized to other disease states and immunological phenotypes. In a later analysis, TCR association rates were found to vary across HLA loci, with the most associated TCRs seen for DRB1 alleles and the fewest for HLA-C alleles. In vitro tests confirmed that three of the cytomegalovirus-associated TCR beta chains recognize cytomegalovirus antigens. A group of highly shared sequence variants was considered likely to be a technical artifact of the sequencing pipeline. Most TCR sequences were observed very rarely across donors, whereas some public TCRs were present in many individuals. Because counts were too low, about 18 rarely observed V segments, including chromosome 9 orphons, were excluded from the earlier analysis of several hundred of the donors. According to a later analysis, parvovirus B19, influenza, CMV and Epstein-Barr virus appeared linked to several top co-occurrence clusters. Most CMV-associated TCR beta chains appeared to be HLA-restricted in a later analysis, and the HLA associations seemed to be driven largely by CMV exposure. This cohort had only TCR beta chains sequenced, and the lack of alpha or paired-chain data limited which features could be detected. Because HLA typing was unavailable for some donors at each locus, only the typed subset was used in association tests. V-gene and J-gene trimming of TCR beta chains was associated with a missense DCLRE1C variant in a later genetic analysis, and the association was replicated in an independent cohort. Some IMGT-functional V segments, including TRBV6-2 and TRBV6-3, could not be distinguished by the 87-base-pair reads and were therefore excluded. Compared with the approximately 600-donor mean, donors in an Asian-associated ancestry cluster had fewer N-insertions in productive TCRs, according to a later genetic analysis. For the cohort, immune exposure information was limited to CMV serostatus. A later analysis associated 16,951 TCR beta sequences with specific HLA alleles at a false discovery rate of 0.05. Linkage disequilibrium might explain the correlated functional status among segregating V segments, but an unknown experimental factor could not be excluded. The classifier was reported to diagnose cytomegalovirus status with high specificity and sensitivity in both the original cohort and the validation cohort.

Receptor amplification or capture employed the immunoSEQ multiplex PCR assay. For the multiplex PCR, a mixture combining 60 forward primers for TCR Vbeta segments and 13 reverse primers for TCR Jbeta segments was used. Amplification of the CDR3 region of rearranged TCR beta genes was performed with a multiplex PCR assay on genomic DNA. On the Illumina HiSeq System, the amplified TCR beta libraries were sequenced as 87-base-pair reads. The original pipeline was this. Across the 666 repertoires, a later analysis counted 60 million to 90 million unique TCR beta chains, approximately 12 million of which were shared by at least two donors. A nearest-neighbor algorithm error-corrected the raw reads and collapsed the reads into unique sequences, merging closely related sequences to remove PCR and sequencing errors. Alignment of CDR3 sequences to IMGT reference sequences was used to assign V, D and J gene segments. Each retained sequence needed at least a six-nucleotide match to both a V gene segment and a J gene segment. Rearrangements were classified as productive when the CDR3 lacked stop codons and remained in frame with V and J, and all other rearrangements were classified as non-productive. CDR3 was defined according to IMGT convention as the region running from the second conserved V-encoded cysteine to the conserved J-encoded phenylalanine. Sequences without an unambiguous match to a single V gene segment were excluded from the earlier analysis of about 600 of the donors. In an earlier analysis of several hundred of the donors, V segments were called functional above 56.7% productive rearrangements and were called segregating when the between-donor standard deviation exceeded 5%. A statistical classification framework was developed to diagnose cytomegalovirus status using the catalog of TCR beta chain sequences. In a later analysis, V and J genes were assigned by comparing TCR nucleotide sequences against IMGT/GENE-DB human TR gene sequences. In a later analysis, CDR3 sequences and most-parsimonious VDJ recombination scenarios were assigned using the TCRdist pipeline. In a later analysis, every TCR beta chain was defined by the combination of its CDR3 amino acid sequence and its V-gene family, and reads without a unique V-gene family were dropped. As a way to deal with suspected cross-contamination and a sequencing artifact, a later analysis dropped 450 to 600 nucleotide sequences that were highly shared and had low generation probability. For each public chain, a later analysis derived a clonal expansion index from normalized ranks of inferred template counts within each repertoire. A later analysis computed generation probabilities with a VDJ recombination model fitted to out-of-frame rearrangements, and checked the results against IGoR. Hypergeometric tests were used in a later analysis to score TCR-TCR, TCR-HLA and TCR-CMV co-occurrence, with a repertoire-size bias correction applied to the TCR pairs. In a later analysis, false discovery rates were estimated by permuting HLA or CMV assignments 20 times. In a later analysis, co-occurring TCRs were grouped using DBSCAN, with TCRdist sequence similarity added in when clustering inside HLA-allele-positive subsets. Repertoires with fewer than 30,000 or more than 120,000 public chains, plus five repertoires with anomalous nucleotide sharing, were excluded from co-occurrence clustering. TCRdb took over this immuneACCESS table, retaining in-frame rearrangements with V and J assigned. Such tables are incomplete; in checked studies, under half of the missing clones stem from an unresolved V gene, and the remainder is unexplained. The DNA was the basis for D and trimming; V, J and clone size are from that table. This sample holds more than 150,000 clones; 80% were observed only once. The ten biggest clones cover 1% of the sample.

Points on this clone: Its antigen target is currently unknown. Within one base of it there is no much larger clone, and no base qualities were kept.

In total, over 600 healthy bone marrow donors made up the cohort. At the time of sampling, all cohort members were nominally healthy, though unrecorded immune exposures were likely present. The donor was CMV seropositive and was included in the group of approximately 300 seropositive cohort members. Every donor gave a peripheral blood sample, and the peripheral blood mononuclear cells from that sample were used for TCR beta sequencing. The Qiagen DNeasy Blood Extraction Kit was used to extract genomic DNA from the blood cell samples. Measured from the cysteine to the phenylalanine, the CDR3 is 14 residues long. Only CDR3 DNA is held: 42 bases, read in frame from base 1. Trimming takes 5 bases from V and 4 bases from J, and the germline ends sit 11 bases apart. The germline V gene encodes CDR1 MNHEY and CDR2 SVGAGI.

The clonotype originates from a woman between 50 and 59 years old in good health and CMV-seropositive. Sequencing was done on a sample of PBMCs. Recombination joined TRBV6-5 with TRBJ1-4, with no reliable assignment of the D segment. The sequenced DNA is TGTGCCAGCAGTCCGAGCGGGCATAATGAAAAACTGTTTTTT. Translated, it gives CASSPSGHNEKLFF.